This T cell receptor beta chain is from a study of shared clonotypes between healthy human individuals. In its sample, this clone was seen once. Its cognate antigen is unknown. Over several immunoSEQ plates, each subset's genomic DNA was distributed in even portions. Profiled with immunoSEQ multiplex PCR; TCRdb holds only in-frame clones, not every one. The sample has about 2 million clones; approximately 95% are singletons. Study outcomes and limitations: Clonotypes not shared had lower generation probabilities than those common to all four donors.

This receptor was identified in a young man in good health. Sequencing was carried out using naive CD4+ T cells sorted from blood. Documented subset: CD45RA+ positively selected.

The CDR3 DNA reads TGTGCCAGCAGCGTTGGAGGGGGGTACACCGGGGAGCTGTTTTTT. This translates into CASSVGGGYTGELFF. This sequence joins TRBV9 and TRBJ2-2; D tentatively fits TRBD1 or TRBD2 (6 bases each). Germline V gene lookup returns CDR1 SGDLS and CDR2 YYNGEE. The CDR3 is made up of 15 amino acids. V was clipped by 2 bases and J by 3 bases, with 11 bases between them. Full variable domain (missing parts from reference TRBV9 and TRBJ2-2): DSGVTQTPKHLITATGQRVTLRCSPRSGDLSVYWYQQSLDQGLQFLIQYYNGEERAKGNILERFSAQQFPDLHSELNLSSLELGDSALYFCASSVGGGYTGELFFGEGSRLTVL.